This T cell receptor (beta chain) was sequenced for a study of Graves' ophthalmopathy and Graves' hyperthyroidism. This clonotype has a count of ten or more. Its target is unknown. Investigators amplified TCR beta CDR3 regions from RNA transcripts. An opening RT-PCR round employed HTBI primers and preceded a second-round multiplex PCR. From the multiplex PCR reads, TCRdb called clonotypes with MiXCR, one entry per CDR3 protein. The sample carries 300,000 to 500,000 distinct CDR3 sequences, 15% recorded once. Fresh peripheral blood (more than 9 ml) yielded the PBMCs. Study-wide points: The model achieved around 67% sensitivity and under 75% specificity for ophthalmopathy progression. Separation of ophthalmopathy from stable hyperthyroidism was achieved by a 13-signature model, at 85% to 90% sensitivity and approximately 84% specificity. Most thyroid clonotypes expanded beyond 0.001 frequency were also found in blood.

The specimen sequenced was peripheral blood. The origin of this receptor is a woman aged 18-29 years with stable Graves' hyperthyroidism.

Here the CDR3 DNA reads TGCAGTGCTAGAGGTGTACCGGGAGGTTATAGCAATCAGCCCCAGCATTTT. Amino acid sequence: CSARGVPGGYSNQPQHF. The chain employs TRBV20-1 and TRBJ1-5, with unresolved D. Germline CDR1 reads DFQATT; CDR2 reads SNEGSKA (reference sequence). V was trimmed by 1 base and J by 0 bases, leaving 16 bases between them. The CDR3 runs 17 residues.